This T cell receptor beta chain is drawn from a study of blood T cell repertoires in COVID-19. Across the whole study: From T cells, B-cell-depleted T cells, or PBMCs came the material, which was cDNA or gDNA.

Between the trimmed V and J ends, which lost 6 bases and 5 bases, there was a span of 15 bases. Per germline, CDR1 SGHRS and CDR2 YFSETQ. The CDR3 covers 13 residues. Original handling: Amplifying reference gene primers gave estimates of nucleated cell counts. Assay: immunoSEQ multiplex PCR; the TCRdb copy retains only in-frame clones and omits some. Clone size and V and J calls were adopted from that table, with D and trimming inferred from the DNA. The sample records about 130,000 clones, about four fifths being singletons. Sequenced input: peripheral blood. The sequence came from a middle-aged man with active or convalescent COVID-19. This sequence joins TRBV5-1 and TRBJ2-7, with D tentatively TRBD2 (6 bases). This CDR3 reads CASKDYLVDEQYF. In DNA, the CDR3 is TGCGCCAGCAAGGACTATCTCGTGGACGAGCAGTACTTC.